These 26 T cell receptor beta chains originate from one sample sequenced in a study of T cell responses to AZD1222 COVID-19 vaccine. Produced via immunoSEQ multiplex PCR; TCRdb's table is partial and in-frame only. The table records 80,000 to 100,000 clones, roughly 91% of them present only once. Sample: peripheral blood, taken 28 days after the second AZD1222 dose. Source of these receptors: an adult who received the AZD1222 COVID-19 vaccine.

V is TRBV3-1 (or the pseudogene TRBV3-2) and J is TRBJ2-1; 7 bases agree with TRBD2. Germline CDR1 LGHDT, CDR2 YNNKEL (reference sequence). The CDR3 is 14 amino acids. Trimming cost V 4 bases and J 8 bases; bases outside gene matches: 8. The CDR3 region is CASSPSGTKYEQFF. CDR3 coding DNA: TGTGCCAGCAGCCCCTCCGGGACTAAATATGAGCAGTTCTTC.

As concerns this clone: At one end the junction does not follow the germline gene, possibly because of a read error. The V gene is TRBV7-3, the J gene TRBJ2-6, with D uncertain. The germline CDR1 and CDR2 sequences are SGHTA and FQGTGA. The CDR3 length is 15 residues. This CDR3 is CASSRAPGGVNVLTF. Here the CDR3 DNA reads TGTGCCAGCAGTAGGGCGCCCGGTGGGGTCAACGTCCTGACTTTC.

V usage is TRBV19 and J usage is TRBJ1-5; D perhaps matches TRBD1 (5 bases). CDR1 is LNHDA, CDR2 SQIVND, per germline (reference sequence). This CDR3 comprises 15 residues. Trimming removed 5 bases from V and 3 bases from J, with 14 bases in between. The CDR3 loop reads CASSLPGTLNQPQHF. In DNA, the CDR3 is TGTGCCAGTAGTCTCCCCGGGACTCTCAATCAGCCCCAGCATTTT. Based on the CDR3 plus reference TRBV19 and TRBJ1-5, the full variable domain is DGGITQSPKYLFRKEGQNVTLSCEQNLNHDAMYWYRQDPGQGLRLIYYSQIVNDFQKGDIAEGYSVSREKKESFPLTVTSAQKNPTAFYLCASSLPGTLNQPQHFGDGTRLSIL.

The chain combines TRBV2 with TRBJ2-1; TRBD2 aligns across 9 bases. The V gene's germline CDR1 is SNHLY and CDR2 FYNNEI. The CDR3 loop spans 15 amino acids. Losses at the gene ends were 3 bases for V and 3 bases for J; bases not matched to a gene: 3. CDR3 nucleotide sequence: TGTGCCAGCAGTGAGAGCGGGGGGAACTACAATGAGCAGTTCTTC. Its translation is CASSESGGNYNEQFF.

This clone was counted between two and nine times. The rearrangement joins TRBV21-1 to TRBJ2-3; no DNA check was done on the table's D call, TRBD2. TRBV21-1 is a recognized pseudogene. The CDR3 is made up of 16 amino acids. The CDR3 loop reads CASSKAAGGPDNTQYF. The CDR3 DNA is TGTGCCAGCAGCAAAGCGGCGGGGGGCCCTGATAATACGCAGTATTTT.

V is TRBV7-2 and J is TRBJ1-2; tentative D call: TRBD1 (5 bases). V dropped 5 bases and J dropped 5 bases, with 9 bases sitting between them. Germline V CDR1 and CDR2: SGHTA, FQGNSA. This CDR3 region has 12 residues. In nucleotides, the CDR3 is TGTGCCAGCAGCGGAGACAGATATGGCTACACCTTC. It is translated as CASSGDRYGYTF.

V is TRBV24-1 and J is TRBJ2-3; tentatively, D is TRBD1 or TRBD2 (5 bases each). The CDR3 loop spans 13 amino acids. CDR1 KGHDR and CDR2 SFDVKD come from the germline V gene. Trimming took 10 bases from V and 2 from J, leaving 12 bases between them. CDR3 nucleotides: TGTGCCACTGGGACGGACCTCACAGATACGCAGTATTTT. It specifies CATGTDLTDTQYF.

The genes are TRBV27 and TRBJ1-1, with a weak D call TRBD1 (6 bases). The CDR3 loop spans 15 amino acids. Trimming pared 8 bases from V and 0 bases from J, leaving 16 bases between. Germline-derived CDR1 and CDR2 are MNHEY and SMNVEV (reference sequence). CDR3 nucleotide sequence: TGTGCCAGCTCCCTACAGGGCGTCATGAACACTGAAGCTTTCTTT. Residues: CASSLQGVMNTEAFF.

The chain couples TRBV29-1 to TRBJ2-5; 9 bases match TRBD2. Trimming cost V 4 bases and J 7 bases; bases outside gene matches: 16. CDR1 SQVTM and CDR2 ANQGSEA come from the germline V gene. The CDR3 extends over 16 amino acids. CDR3 sequence (DNA): TGCAGCGTTGGGCCTACCGGGACTAGCCCCATGGGGACCCAGTACTTC. This encodes CSVGPTGTSPMGTQYF.

The chain employs TRBV5-5 and TRBJ2-2, with 13 bases aligning to TRBD2. The CDR3 is 20 amino acids. Germline V gives CDR1 SGHKS, CDR2 YYEKEE (reference sequence). J gave up 1 base and V 0 bases, and 9 bases lay outside the gene matches. DNA for the CDR3: TGTGCCAGCAGCTTGGGTATAGGACTAGCGGGGGCCGTGAACACCGGGGAGCTGTTTTTT. This gives the protein CASSLGIGLAGAVNTGELFF.

J is TRBJ1-1 and V is TRBV5-8; D is uncertain. The CDR3 sequence is 12 residues long. Per germline, CDR1 SGHTS and CDR2 YDEGEE. The V end was cut by 5 bases, the J end by 5 bases, with 10 bases between. The CDR3 here is CASSPVITEAFF. As DNA, the CDR3 is TGTGCCAGCAGTCCAGTCATTACTGAAGCTTTCTTT.

The chain recombines TRBV2 with TRBJ1-6; the D is unclear. This CDR3 has 15 amino acids. CDR1 and CDR2 (germline): SNHLY, FYNNEI. V was trimmed by 4 bases and J by 0 bases, leaving 7 bases between them. The CDR3 reads CASSGVSSYNSPLHF. The CDR3 DNA reads TGTGCCAGCAGTGGAGTTAGCTCCTATAATTCACCCCTCCACTTT.

The J gene is TRBJ2-6, the V gene TRBV3-1 (or the pseudogene TRBV3-2); D call uncertain. The germline V gene encodes CDR1 LGHDT and CDR2 YNNKEL (reference sequence). Trimming took off 1 base at V and 4 bases at J, with 8 bases between the two ends. The CDR3 consists of 15 residues. The CDR3: CASSQGAAGANVLTF. CDR3 nucleotide sequence: TGTGCCAGCAGCCAAGGGGCCGCCGGGGCCAACGTCCTGACTTTC.

The chain joins TRBV11-2 to TRBJ2-7; 11 bases are shared with TRBD1. Germline CDR1 and CDR2: SGHAT and FQNNGV. Losses at the gene ends were 5 bases for V and 6 bases for J; bases not matched to a gene: 9. This CDR3 has 15 amino acids. CDR3 amino acids: CASSHTPGTGGEQYF. CDR3 DNA sequence: TGTGCCAGCAGCCACACCCCCGGGACAGGGGGCGAGCAGTACTTC.

This sequence joins TRBV29-1 and TRBJ2-6; a possible D gene is TRBD1 (6 bases). Germline lookup yields CDR1 SQVTM and CDR2 ANQGSEA. The CDR3 runs 15 residues. V was pared by 4 bases and J by 0 bases, with 10 bases between. The CDR3 protein is CSVGKGGSGANVLTF. The DNA of the CDR3 is TGCAGCGTTGGAAAAGGGGGCTCTGGGGCCAACGTCCTGACTTTC.

This sequence joins TRBV7-8 and TRBJ2-5; 9 bases line up with TRBD1. Germline V gives CDR1 SGHVS, CDR2 FQNEAQ. CDR3 length equals 15 residues. The J segment lost 4 bases and the V segment lost 1 base, leaving 4 bases of the junction unmatched. CDR3 sequence reads: CASSLEYRGPETQYF. Here the CDR3 DNA reads TGTGCCAGCAGCTTAGAATACAGGGGGCCAGAGACCCAGTACTTC.

The chain is built from TRBV7-3 and TRBJ1-2; TRBD1 matches 9 bases. Trimming at V came to 0 bases and at J to 6 bases, leaving 11 bases not matched to a gene. Germline V gene sequence: CDR1 SGHTA, CDR2 FQGTGA. The CDR3 sequence is 17 residues long. CDR3: CASSLTGPGQGKNGYTF. The CDR3 DNA reads as TGTGCCAGCAGCTTAACGGGGCCGGGACAGGGAAAAAATGGCTACACCTTC.

The chain carries TRBV7-9 and TRBJ1-4; 7 bases match TRBD1. CDR3 length equals 15 residues. CDR1 SEHNR and CDR2 FQNEAQ come from the germline V gene (reference sequence). V was clipped by 3 bases and J by 4 bases; unmatched bases: 5. Here the CDR3 reads CASSFTGTDNEKLFF. DNA of the CDR3: TGTGCCAGCAGCTTTACCGGGACAGATAATGAAAAACTGTTTTTT.

J is TRBJ2-1 and V is TRBV9; 7 bases are shared with TRBD2. This CDR3 contains 14 residues. Germline V gene sequence: CDR1 SGDLS, CDR2 YYNGEE. Trimming at V came to 4 bases and at J to 8 bases, leaving 9 bases not matched to a gene. The CDR3: CASSPGGGIDEQFF. CDR3 in DNA: TGTGCCAGCAGCCCTGGGGGGGGGATTGATGAGCAGTTCTTC.

This chain uses TRBV7-9 with TRBJ1-1; TRBD1 matches 8 bases. Looked up from germline, CDR1 is SEHNR and CDR2 is FQNEAQ (reference sequence). There are 12 residues in the CDR3. V was clipped by 4 bases and J by 12 bases; unmatched bases: 7. The CDR3 spells CASSSTGTGTFF. The CDR3 DNA reads TGTGCCAGCAGCTCGACCGGGACAGGAACTTTCTTT.

The V and J genes are TRBV4-2 and TRBJ1-4; 8 nucleotides line up with TRBD1. Germline CDR1 reads LGHNA; CDR2 reads YNFKEQ. The CDR3 consists of 16 residues. J gave up 3 bases and V 1 base, and 4 bases lay outside the gene matches. The CDR3 sequence: CASSQGQGLANEKLFF. CDR3 nucleotide sequence: TGTGCCAGCAGCCAAGGACAGGGGCTTGCTAATGAAAAACTGTTTTTT.

The chain uses TRBV7-9 and TRBJ1-6; tentatively, D is TRBD1 (5 bases). The CDR3 sequence is 14 residues long. Germline V gene lookup returns CDR1 SEHNR and CDR2 FQNEAQ (reference sequence). The V end was cut by 3 bases, the J end by 10 bases, with 13 bases between. The CDR3 is CASSLAGRESPLHF. CDR3 coding DNA: TGTGCCAGCAGCTTGGCAGGGAGAGAATCACCCCTCCACTTT. The variable domain in full, completed from reference TRBV7-9 and TRBJ1-6, reads DTGVSQNPRHKITKRGQNVTFRCDPISEHNRLYWYRQTLGQGPEFLTYFQNEAQLEKSRLLSDRFSAERPKGSFSTLEIQRTEQGDSAMYLCASSLAGRESPLHFGNGTRLTVT.

The chain has TRBV7-3 and TRBJ1-3; unclear D gene. Germline V CDR1 and CDR2: SGHTA, FQGTGA. V was clipped by 5 bases and J by 0 bases, with 11 bases between them. The CDR3 covers 15 residues. The chain's CDR3 is CASSKYSYSGNTIYF. CDR3 nucleotides: TGTGCCAGCAGCAAATATTCGTACTCTGGAAACACCATATATTTT.

This clone was detected a few times. V usage is TRBV3-1 (or the pseudogene TRBV3-2) and J usage is TRBJ1-1, with D unresolved. The CDR3 sequence is 15 residues long. Per germline, CDR1 LGHDT and CDR2 YNNKEL (reference sequence). Trimming pared 0 bases from V and 10 bases from J, leaving 18 bases between. The CDR3 coding sequence is TGTGCCAGCAGCCAAGACTTTTCCCCCGAGGATGGAGCTTTCTTT. This encodes CASSQDFSPEDGAFF.

V usage is TRBV18 and J usage is TRBJ2-2; 8 bases are a match to TRBD1. Trimming removed 0 bases from V and 0 bases from J; junction bases left unmatched: 0. Germline V gene sequence: CDR1 KGHSH, CDR2 LQKENI. The CDR3 sequence is 16 residues long. In DNA, the CDR3 is TGTGCCAGCTCACCACCGGGACAGGCGAACACCGGGGAGCTGTTTTTT. Encoded protein: CASSPPGQANTGELFF.

The V gene is TRBV4-1, the J gene TRBJ2-1; TRBD2 aligns across 12 bases. With 1 base clipped from V and 5 bases from J, the junction kept 6 bases outside the gene matches. The CDR3 extends over 17 amino acids. Germline CDR1 reads MGHRA; CDR2 reads YSYEKL. The CDR3 sequence is CASSQGSLAGGDNEQFF. Here the CDR3 DNA reads TGCGCCAGCAGCCAAGGTTCACTAGCGGGGGGAGACAATGAGCAGTTCTTC.